These T cell receptor beta chains were read from a single sample in a study of beta chain features in type 1 diabetes. Generated by immunoSEQ multiplex PCR, the TCRdb table keeps only in-frame clones and is missing some. The data hold about 15,000 clones, with roughly two fifths observed a single time. Material for sequencing was stem cell memory CD4+ T cells from blood. Receptors were obtained from a woman in her thirties or forties in good health. Each CDR3 is given with its conserved first and last residue. D genes are given only for firm matches. Rows may omit the clone size; those that give it use once, few, many or a size class.

v_gene	d_gene	abundance	j_gene	CDR3nt	CDR3aa
TRBV6-4	TRBD1	-	TRBJ2-7	TGTGCCAGCAGCGCCTCGACAGGGTTCCACGAGCAGTACTTC	CASSASTGFHEQYF
TRBV6-5	-	-	TRBJ1-1	TGTGCCAGCAGAAGAACAGGAACTGAAGCTTTCTTT	CASRRTGTEAFF
TRBV11-2	TRBD2	-	TRBJ2-5	TGTGCCAGCAGCTTTGGTAGCGGGGGGTTTACGGAGACCCAGTACTTC	CASSFGSGGFTETQYF
TRBV5-6	-	-	TRBJ1-2	TGTGCCAGCACCCTCCAGGAAAGGAATGGCTACACCTTC	CASTLQERNGYTF
TRBV27	TRBD1	-	TRBJ2-6	TGTGCCAGCAGTTTTCTCGGACAGGGTCGTCCTGGGGCCAACGTCCTGACTTTC	CASSFLGQGRPGANVLTF
TRBV6-6	TRBD1	few	TRBJ2-7	TGTGCCAGCAGTGACAGGGGGACGGCCGAGCAGTACTTC	CASSDRGTAEQYF
TRBV11-3	TRBD1	-	TRBJ1-3	TGTGCCAGCAGCCCGAGACAGGGTAGAAACACCATATATTTT	CASSPRQGRNTIYF
TRBV4-2	TRBD1	-	TRBJ2-1	TGTGCCAGCAGCCGCATTACAGGGGTGAAGTACAATGAGCAGTTCTTC	CASSRITGVKYNEQFF
TRBV2	-	-	TRBJ2-3	TGTGCCAGCAGTGAAGAAGCTTCCGGTACGCAGTATTTT	CASSEEASGTQYF
TRBV18	TRBD1	-	TRBJ1-5	TGTGCCAGCACGACAGGGAATAGCAATCAGCCCCAGCATTTT	CASTTGNSNQPQHF
TRBV27	TRBD1	once	TRBJ1-2	TGTGCCAGCAGGGACCTTAAAGGACAGGGACCGGGCTATGGCTACACCTTC	CASRDLKGQGPGYGYTF
TRBV21-1	-	-	TRBJ1-6	TGTGCCAGCACACCGTACCGGGACAGGGGGTCTCCGAGCTCCTATAATTCACCCCTCCACTTT	CASTPYRDRGSPSSYNSPLHF
TRBV5-1	TRBD2	once	TRBJ2-5	TGCGCCAGCAGCTTGGGGACTAGCGGGGGGCCGGGAGAGACCCAGTACTTC	CASSLGTSGGPGETQYF
TRBV6-6	-	few	TRBJ1-1	TGTGCCAGCAGTGAGCAGGGTGGGGATGAAGCTTTCTTT	CASSEQGGDEAFF
TRBV15	TRBD2	few	TRBJ2-5	TGTGCCACCAGCAGAGGGGGGCCTCTAGCGGGGGGCAAGGGGGAGACCCAGTACTTC	CATSRGGPLAGGKGETQYF
TRBV10-3	-	-	TRBJ2-5	TGTGCCATCAGTGAGGACGGAGAAGAGACCCAGTACTTC	CAISEDGEETQYF
TRBV11-2	-	few	TRBJ1-2	TGTGCCAGCAGCTTAGGCCGGGATGGCTACACCTTC	CASSLGRDGYTF
TRBV6-1	-	few	TRBJ1-2	TGTGCCAGCAGTGAAGTTAGATTCTATGGCTACACCTTC	CASSEVRFYGYTF
TRBV7-8	TRBD1	-	TRBJ1-1	TGTGCCAGCAGCTTAGTTGACAGGGGGATGAACACTGAAGCTTTCTTT	CASSLVDRGMNTEAFF
TRBV7-6	TRBD1	-	TRBJ2-3	TGTGCCAGCAGCTTACAGGGGGTAGATACGCAGTATTTT	CASSLQGVDTQYF
TRBV6-5	-	-	TRBJ1-2	TGTGCCAGTACAGGGAACCCTTGGCATGGCTACACCTTC	CASTGNPWHGYTF
TRBV25-1	-	few	TRBJ2-5	TGTGCCAGCAGTGAACCTCGGGGACAAGAGACCCAGTACTTC	CASSEPRGQETQYF
TRBV7-8	-	once	TRBJ1-1	TGTGCCAGCAGCCCAAGGAGAGTGAACACTGAAGCTTTCTTT	CASSPRRVNTEAFF
TRBV5-4	TRBD2	-	TRBJ2-7	TGTGCCAGCAGCTTACGGGGGGGGAGCTCCTACGAGCAGTACTTC	CASSLRGGSSYEQYF
TRBV11-2	TRBD1	-	TRBJ2-1	TGTGCCAGCAGCGGGGGACAGGTGGGCAATGAGCAGTTCTTC	CASSGGQVGNEQFF
TRBV7-2	-	few	TRBJ2-5	TGTGCCAGCAGCTTAGCGCTACAGGGGCGGGGAGAGACCCAGTACTTC	CASSLALQGRGETQYF
TRBV4-1	-	few	TRBJ2-2	TGCGCCAGCAGCCAAGTGGGGACACAAAACACCGGGGAGCTGTTTTTT	CASSQVGTQNTGELFF
TRBV7-7	-	-	TRBJ2-6	TGTGCTAGCAGCCCCCTTAAACAGGCTGGGGCCAACGTCCTGACTTTC	CASSPLKQAGANVLTF
TRBV2	-	-	TRBJ1-3	TGTGCCAGCAGTGACCTAACCAAGATAAACACCATATATTTT	CASSDLTKINTIYF
TRBV25-1	-	-	TRBJ1-1	TGTGCCAGCAGTGAATACGGCCTGGGACAATTAAACACTGAAGCTTTCTTT	CASSEYGLGQLNTEAFF
TRBV6-5	TRBD1	-	TRBJ1-2	TGTGCCAGCAGTTACTCCCCGGGACAGGGGTATGGCTACACCTTC	CASSYSPGQGYGYTF
TRBV5-1	-	-	TRBJ2-2	TGCGCCAGCAGCTTCACTAGCATCGGGGAGCTGTTTTTT	CASSFTSIGELFF
TRBV13	TRBD2	-	TRBJ2-3	TGTGCCAGCAGCTTAGAGGTATTGGCGGGGGGTGGAGATACGCAGTATTTT	CASSLEVLAGGGDTQYF
TRBV2	-	-	TRBJ2-5	TGTGCCAGATTGCTCGATAGGGGTTGGGAGACCCAGTACTTC	CARLLDRGWETQYF
TRBV7-8	-	-	TRBJ2-5	TGTGCCAGCAGCCGGTACCAAGAGACCCAGTACTTC	CASSRYQETQYF
TRBV19	-	-	TRBJ1-2	TGTGCCAGTAGTATTGGCATTGCTAACTATGGCTACACCTTC	CASSIGIANYGYTF
TRBV7-8	TRBD1	-	TRBJ1-1	TGTGCCGGCCAGGGGGGTCGTGAGAACACTGAAGCTTTCTTT	CAGQGGRENTEAFF